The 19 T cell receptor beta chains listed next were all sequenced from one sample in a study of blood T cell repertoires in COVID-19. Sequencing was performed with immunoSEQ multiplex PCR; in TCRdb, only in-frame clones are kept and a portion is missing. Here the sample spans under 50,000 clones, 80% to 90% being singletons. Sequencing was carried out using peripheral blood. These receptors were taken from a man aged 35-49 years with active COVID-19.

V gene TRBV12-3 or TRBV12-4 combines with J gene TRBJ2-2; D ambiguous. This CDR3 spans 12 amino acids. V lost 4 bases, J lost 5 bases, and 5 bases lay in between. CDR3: CASSSRTGELFF. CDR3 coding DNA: TGTGCCAGCAGTTCTAGGACCGGGGAGCTGTTTTTT.

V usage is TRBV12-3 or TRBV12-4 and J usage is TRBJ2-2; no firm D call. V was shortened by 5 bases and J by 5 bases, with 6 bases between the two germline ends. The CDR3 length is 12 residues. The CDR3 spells CASSLLTGELFF. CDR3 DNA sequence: TGTGCCAGCAGTCTACTAACCGGGGAGCTGTTTTTT.

The CDR3 DNA reads as TGTGCCAGCAGTTTCGGACAGGGGGCGAGCACAGATACGCAGTATTTT. It codes for CASSFGQGASTDTQYF. V gene TRBV27 combines with J gene TRBJ2-3; 11 nucleotides agree with TRBD1. The CDR3 has 16 amino acids. Germline CDR1 is MNHEY and CDR2 is SMNVEV (reference sequence). V dropped 3 bases and J dropped 0; count of bases not matched to a gene: 2.

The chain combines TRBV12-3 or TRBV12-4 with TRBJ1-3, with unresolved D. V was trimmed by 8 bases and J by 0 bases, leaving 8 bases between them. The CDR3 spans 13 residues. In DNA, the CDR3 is TGTGCCAGCCGACAAATCTCTGGAAACACCATATATTTT. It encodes CASRQISGNTIYF.

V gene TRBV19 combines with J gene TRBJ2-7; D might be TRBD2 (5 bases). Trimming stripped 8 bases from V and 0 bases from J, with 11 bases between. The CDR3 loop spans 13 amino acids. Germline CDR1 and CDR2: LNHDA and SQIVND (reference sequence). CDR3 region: CASRASGSYEQYF. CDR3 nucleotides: TGTGCCAGTCGTGCCAGCGGCTCCTACGAGCAGTACTTC.

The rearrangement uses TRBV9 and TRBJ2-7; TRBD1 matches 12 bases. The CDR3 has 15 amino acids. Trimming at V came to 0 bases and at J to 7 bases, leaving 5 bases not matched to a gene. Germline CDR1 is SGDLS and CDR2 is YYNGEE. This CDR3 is CASSVAGTGGGEQYF. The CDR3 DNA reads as TGTGCCAGCAGCGTAGCTGGGACAGGGGGCGGGGAGCAGTACTTC.

CDR3 nucleotide sequence: TGTGCCAGCAGCGCACAAGTGGGACAGGCCGGGGAGCTGTTTTTT. It yields the protein CASSAQVGQAGELFF. The chain links TRBV13 to TRBJ2-2; TRBD1 matches at 8 bases. This CDR3 spans 15 amino acids. From germline, CDR1 is PRHDT and CDR2 FYEKMQ (reference sequence). Unmatched junction bases numbered 8, after V lost 5 bases and J lost 6 bases.

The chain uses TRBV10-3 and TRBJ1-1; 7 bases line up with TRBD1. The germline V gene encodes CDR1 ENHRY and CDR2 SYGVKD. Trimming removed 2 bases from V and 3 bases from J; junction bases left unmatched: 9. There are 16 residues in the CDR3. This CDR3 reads CAISELGGRGDTEAFF. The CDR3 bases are TGTGCCATCAGTGAGCTAGGGGGCCGAGGGGACACTGAAGCTTTCTTT.

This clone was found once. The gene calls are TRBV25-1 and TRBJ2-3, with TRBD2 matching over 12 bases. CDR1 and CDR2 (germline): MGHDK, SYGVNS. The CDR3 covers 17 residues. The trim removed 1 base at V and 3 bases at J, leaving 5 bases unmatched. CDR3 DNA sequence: TGTGCCAGCAGTGAATCCCCTAGCGGGGGGGGGACAGATACGCAGTATTTT. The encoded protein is CASSESPSGGGTDTQYF.

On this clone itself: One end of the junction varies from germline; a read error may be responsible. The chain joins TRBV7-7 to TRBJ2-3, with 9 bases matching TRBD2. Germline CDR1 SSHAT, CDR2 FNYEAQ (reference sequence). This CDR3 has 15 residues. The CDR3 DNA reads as TGTGCTAGCAGCACCTTAGCGGGGGGCACAGATACGCAGTATTTT. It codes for CASSTLAGGTDTQYF.

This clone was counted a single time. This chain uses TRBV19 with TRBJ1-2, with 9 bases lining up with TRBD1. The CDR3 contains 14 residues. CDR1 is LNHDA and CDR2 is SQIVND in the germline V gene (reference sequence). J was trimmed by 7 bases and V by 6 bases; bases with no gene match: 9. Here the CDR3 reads CASSEQGARFGYTF. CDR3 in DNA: TGTGCCAGTAGCGAACAGGGGGCCAGATTTGGCTACACCTTC.

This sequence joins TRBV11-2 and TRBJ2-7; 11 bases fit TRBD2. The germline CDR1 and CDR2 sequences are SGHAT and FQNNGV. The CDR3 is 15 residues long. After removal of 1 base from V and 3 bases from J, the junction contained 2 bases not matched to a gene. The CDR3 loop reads CASSLGLAGHYEQYF. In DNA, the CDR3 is TGTGCCAGCAGCTTAGGACTAGCGGGACACTACGAGCAGTACTTC.

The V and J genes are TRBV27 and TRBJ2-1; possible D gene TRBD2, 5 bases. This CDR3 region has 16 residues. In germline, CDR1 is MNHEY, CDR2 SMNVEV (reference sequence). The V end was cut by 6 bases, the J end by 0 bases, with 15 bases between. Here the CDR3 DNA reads TGTGCCAGCAGCGTCGGACTCTCTAGCTCCTACAATGAGCAGTTCTTC. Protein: CASSVGLSSSYNEQFF.

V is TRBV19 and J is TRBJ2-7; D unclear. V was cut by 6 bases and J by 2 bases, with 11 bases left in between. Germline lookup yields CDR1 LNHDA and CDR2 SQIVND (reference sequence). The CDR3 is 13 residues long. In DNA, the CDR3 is TGTGCCAGTAGCACAACAGCTACCTACGAGCAGTACTTC. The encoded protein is CASSTTATYEQYF.

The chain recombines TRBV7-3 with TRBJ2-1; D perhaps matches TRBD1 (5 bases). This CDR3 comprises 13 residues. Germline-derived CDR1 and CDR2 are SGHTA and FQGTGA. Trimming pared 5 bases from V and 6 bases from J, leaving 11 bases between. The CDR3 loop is CASSPEGANEQFF. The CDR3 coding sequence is TGTGCCAGCAGCCCAGAAGGGGCCAATGAGCAGTTCTTC.

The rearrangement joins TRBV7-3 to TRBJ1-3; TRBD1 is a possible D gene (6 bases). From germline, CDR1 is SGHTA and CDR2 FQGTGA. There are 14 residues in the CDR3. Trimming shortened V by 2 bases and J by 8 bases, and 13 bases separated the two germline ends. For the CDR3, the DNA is TGTGCCAGCAGCTTAGGGGGACATAGCGACACCATATATTTT. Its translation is CASSLGGHSDTIYF.

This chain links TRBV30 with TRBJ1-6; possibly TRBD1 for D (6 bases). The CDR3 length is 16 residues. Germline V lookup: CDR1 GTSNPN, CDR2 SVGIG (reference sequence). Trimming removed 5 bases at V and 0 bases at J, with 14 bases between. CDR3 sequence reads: CAWRNRESSYNSPLHF. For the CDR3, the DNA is TGTGCCTGGCGAAACAGGGAAAGCTCCTATAATTCACCCCTCCACTTT.

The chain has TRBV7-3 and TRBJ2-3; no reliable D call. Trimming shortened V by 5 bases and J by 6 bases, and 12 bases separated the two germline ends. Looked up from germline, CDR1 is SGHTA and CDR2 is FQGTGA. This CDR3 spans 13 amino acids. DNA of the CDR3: TGTGCCAGCAGCCTCCCTAGAAGCGATACGCAGTATTTT. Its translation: CASSLPRSDTQYF.

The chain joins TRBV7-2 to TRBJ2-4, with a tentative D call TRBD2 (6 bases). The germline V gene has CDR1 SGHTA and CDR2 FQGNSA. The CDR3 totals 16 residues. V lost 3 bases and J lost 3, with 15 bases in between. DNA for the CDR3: TGTGCCAGCAGCTTTACTAGCCGAACCAACAAAAACATTCAGTACTTC. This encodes CASSFTSRTNKNIQYF.